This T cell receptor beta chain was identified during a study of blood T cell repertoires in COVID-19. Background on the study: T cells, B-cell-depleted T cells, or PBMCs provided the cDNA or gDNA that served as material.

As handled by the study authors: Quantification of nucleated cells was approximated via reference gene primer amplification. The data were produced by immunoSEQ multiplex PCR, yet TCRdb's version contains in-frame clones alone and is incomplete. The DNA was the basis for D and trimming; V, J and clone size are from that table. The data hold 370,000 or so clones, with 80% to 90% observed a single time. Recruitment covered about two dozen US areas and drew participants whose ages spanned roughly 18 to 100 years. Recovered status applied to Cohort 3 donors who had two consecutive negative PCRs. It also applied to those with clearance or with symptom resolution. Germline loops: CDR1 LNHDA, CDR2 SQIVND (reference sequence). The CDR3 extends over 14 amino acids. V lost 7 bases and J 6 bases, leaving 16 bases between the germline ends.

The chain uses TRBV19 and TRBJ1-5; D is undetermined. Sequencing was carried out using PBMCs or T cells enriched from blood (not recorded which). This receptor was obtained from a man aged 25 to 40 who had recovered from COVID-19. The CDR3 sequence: CASNPNGVAQPQHF. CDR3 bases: TGTGCCAGTAATCCAAACGGGGTTGCTCAGCCCCAGCATTTT.